These 9 T cell receptor beta chains originate from one sample sequenced in a study of CD8 T cells in ankylosing spondylitis. Via MiXCR, TCRdb re-called the 5' RACE reads, giving one row per CDR3 protein. Of under 200,000 distinct CDR3 sequences detected, 9.5% to 10% appear once; the ten largest clones hold around 16%. Material for sequencing was blood, either unsorted or a sorted T cell fraction (not recorded which). These receptors came from a female donor with ankylosing spondylitis or in good health (not recorded which).

The sample holds a few counts of this clonotype. V usage is TRBV5-6 and J usage is TRBJ1-5; D not certain. Trimming pared 0 bases from V and 0 bases from J, leaving 7 bases between. The germline CDR1 and CDR2 sequences are SGHDT and YYEEEE. This CDR3 is built from 15 residues. CDR3 coding DNA: TGTGCCAGCAGCTTGGGCGGGGATAGCAATCAGCCCCAGCATTTT. The encoded protein is CASSLGGDSNQPQHF.

The chain recombines TRBV2 with TRBJ2-7; a possible D gene is TRBD2 (6 bases). Germline assignment: CDR1 SNHLY and CDR2 FYNNEI. There are 10 residues in the CDR3. With 8 bases removed from V and 6 bases from J, the gap between germline ends came to 8 bases. In nucleotides, the CDR3 is TGTGCCAGCCGGGGGTTCGAGCAGTACTTC. It codes for CASRGFEQYF.

This clonotype was observed at least ten times. The rearrangement uses TRBV5-1 and TRBJ2-7; 9 bases are a match to TRBD1. CDR1 is SGHRS, CDR2 YFSETQ, per germline. The V segment lost 5 bases and the J segment 5 bases; nucleotides outside the gene matches: 5. The CDR3 is 13 amino acids. CDR3 region: CASRAGTGNEQYF. CDR3 nucleotides: TGCGCCAGCAGAGCCGGGACAGGGAACGAGCAGTACTTC.

At least ten counts were recorded for this clonotype. This chain uses TRBV6-1 with TRBJ1-5, with D maybe TRBD1 (5 bases). Trimming stripped 1 base from V and 6 bases from J, with 19 bases between. The CDR3 covers 17 residues. Looked up from germline, CDR1 is MNHNS and CDR2 is SASEGT. For the CDR3, the DNA is TGTGCCAGCAGTGAAGGGGCGGGGGGGGAACTCGGTCAGCCCCAGCATTTT. Translating gives CASSEGAGGELGQPQHF.

This clonotype was found a few times. The rearrangement uses TRBV7-9 and TRBJ2-5, with TRBD1 matching 10 bases. J was trimmed by 4 bases and V by 3 bases; bases with no gene match: 5. Germline V gives CDR1 SEHNR, CDR2 FQNEAQ (reference sequence). This CDR3 comprises 15 residues. The CDR3 is CASSFRDRGSETQYF. The CDR3 DNA reads TGTGCCAGCAGCTTTCGGGACAGGGGTTCAGAGACCCAGTACTTC.

This clonotype was detected only a few times. The chain uses TRBV10-1 and TRBJ1-1; maybe TRBD1 (5 bases). V was pared by 7 bases and J by 10 bases, with 22 bases between. The CDR3 loop spans 14 amino acids. The V gene's germline CDR1 is WNHNN and CDR2 SYGVQD (reference sequence). The CDR3 coding sequence is TGCGCCAGCACCCGGAGGGGTCTAGTTTTGGGAGCTTTCTTT. Its translation: CASTRRGLVLGAFF.

J is TRBJ2-3 and V is TRBV30, with a tentative D call TRBD2 (6 bases). The CDR3 runs to 10 residues. Trimming took 7 bases from V and 5 from J, leaving 7 bases between them. In germline, CDR1 is GTSNPN, CDR2 SVGIG (reference sequence). This CDR3 is CASAGDTQYF. CDR3 coding DNA: TGTGCCTCAGCGGGAGATACGCAGTATTTT.

The chain uses TRBV27 and TRBJ2-3; D unresolved. V lost 3 bases to trimming and J lost 5 bases, with 12 bases between them. Germline V gene data show CDR1 as MNHEY and CDR2 as SMNVEV (reference sequence). The CDR3 totals 14 residues. The CDR3 reads CASSLWDGKDTQYF. Written as DNA, the CDR3 is TGTGCCAGCAGTTTGTGGGATGGGAAAGATACGCAGTATTTT.

This clonotype was recorded many times. The chain has TRBV13 and TRBJ1-3; 7 positions match TRBD1. V was pared by 5 bases and J by 7 bases, with 5 bases of the junction left unmatched. From germline, CDR1 is PRHDT and CDR2 FYEKMQ (reference sequence). CDR3 length equals 13 residues. The CDR3 nucleotides read TGTGCCAGCAGCCACGGGACAGTCAACACCATATATTTT. This gives the protein CASSHGTVNTIYF.